The 11 T cell receptor beta chains given below trace back to one sample, sequenced in a study of cytomegalovirus exposure and HLA in healthy donors. Assay used: immunoSEQ multiplex PCR; TCRdb lists only in-frame clones, some missing. The sample shows approximately 230,000 clones, roughly 87% of them seen only once. The sequencing input was PBMCs. The receptors here all came from a man between 18 and 29 years old in good health and CMV-seropositive.

The chain employs TRBV20-1 and TRBJ2-1; D unresolved. V was clipped by 6 bases and J by 3 bases, with 6 bases between them. CDR3 length: 11 amino acids. Germline CDR1 is DFQATT and CDR2 is SNEGSKA (reference sequence). The CDR3 here is CSAEYYNEQFF. Written as DNA, the CDR3 is TGCAGTGCAGAGTACTACAATGAGCAGTTCTTC.

The chain has TRBV6-1 and TRBJ1-4; D uncertain. The CDR3 contains 13 residues. CDR1 MNHNS and CDR2 SASEGT come from the germline V gene. V was pared by 8 bases and J by 8 bases, with 15 bases between. CDR3 nucleotide sequence: TGTGCCAGCCTAGTCGGTCTGGGAGAAAAACTGTTTTTT. Amino acids: CASLVGLGEKLFF.

This chain joins TRBV2 and TRBJ2-1, with 13 bases lining up with TRBD2. CDR3 length equals 15 residues. V gave up 6 bases and J gave up 3 bases; unmatched junction bases: 2. In germline, CDR1 is SNHLY, CDR2 FYNNEI. The CDR3 DNA sequence: TGTGCCAGCAGCGGACTAGCGGGAGTCTACAATGAGCAGTTCTTC. Translating gives CASSGLAGVYNEQFF.

This chain joins TRBV5-1 and TRBJ1-1; 8 bases fit TRBD1. The V segment lost 0 bases and the J segment 2 bases; nucleotides outside the gene matches: 3. The germline CDR1 and CDR2 sequences are SGHRS and YFSETQ. The CDR3 covers 15 residues. DNA of the CDR3: TGCGCCAGCAGCTTGGAAGGGACAGGCAACACTGAAGCTTTCTTT. Residues: CASSLEGTGNTEAFF.

This clone came up a few times. The chain couples TRBV2 to TRBJ2-7, with D possibly being TRBD1 (6 bases). This CDR3 region has 13 residues. Trimming shortened V by 4 bases and J by 6 bases, and 13 bases separated the two germline ends. Per the germline V gene, CDR1 is SNHLY and CDR2 is FYNNEI. CDR3 DNA: TGTGCCAGCAGTGTCACAGGGACGGGCGAGCAGTACTTC. Translation gives CASSVTGTGEQYF.

The chain joins TRBV5-1 to TRBJ2-7; 13 positions match TRBD2. This CDR3 contains 16 residues. Germline-derived CDR1 and CDR2 are SGHRS and YFSETQ. Trimming cost V 0 bases and J 6 bases; bases outside gene matches: 6. This chain's CDR3 is CASSLDTSGRASEQYF. The CDR3 nucleotides read TGCGCCAGCAGCTTGGACACTAGCGGGAGGGCCTCCGAGCAGTACTTC.

This sequence joins TRBV7-8 and TRBJ1-1; no firm D call. This CDR3 contains 13 residues. Germline V gives CDR1 SGHVS, CDR2 FQNEAQ. V lost 2 bases and J lost 0, with 4 bases in between. In DNA, the CDR3 is TGTGCCAGCAGCTTATTAGTGAACACTGAAGCTTTCTTT. The encoded protein is CASSLLVNTEAFF.

This chain connects TRBV19 to TRBJ2-7, with a possible D match to TRBD1 (6 bases). CDR1 is LNHDA and CDR2 is SQIVND in the germline V gene (reference sequence). The germline V and J ends were trimmed by 5 bases and 5 bases, with 16 bases remaining between them. The CDR3 has 14 residues. The CDR3 here is CASSASTGLNEQYF. Here the CDR3 DNA reads TGTGCCAGTAGTGCCTCCACAGGGCTCAACGAGCAGTACTTC.

V and J are TRBV6-1 and TRBJ1-5; no clear D. This CDR3 has 14 amino acids. The V and J ends lost 2 bases and 3 bases respectively, with 8 bases between them. Germline lookup yields CDR1 MNHNS and CDR2 SASEGT. The CDR3: CASSEPQINQPQHF. Written as DNA, the CDR3 is TGTGCCAGCAGTGAACCACAGATCAATCAGCCCCAGCATTTT.

The chain joins TRBV2 to TRBJ1-1, with TRBD1 matching over 10 bases. Germline CDR1 reads SNHLY; CDR2 reads FYNNEI. The CDR3 extends over 18 amino acids. The V segment lost 5 bases and the J segment 1 base; nucleotides outside the gene matches: 13. The CDR3 protein is CASSFRDRGLQRNTEAFF. The CDR3 DNA follows: TGTGCCAGCAGTTTTCGGGACAGGGGTTTACAGAGGAACACTGAAGCTTTCTTT.

This clone showed up just a few times. This chain links TRBV27 with TRBJ2-3, with D perhaps assigned TRBD1 or TRBD2 (5 bases each). This CDR3 is 14 amino acids long. In germline, CDR1 is MNHEY, CDR2 SMNVEV (reference sequence). V lost 10 bases and J 2 bases, leaving 16 bases between the germline ends. CDR3 DNA sequence: TGTGCCATCGACCGGGACGATGACACAGATACGCAGTATTTT. It encodes CAIDRDDDTDTQYF.